The clone carrying this T cell receptor beta chain was recorded many times. Ophthalmopathy cases showed moderate-to-severe activity, scoring CAS ≥3 and NOSPECS ≥4, with duration under 3 months. The diagnosis was founded upon clinical symptoms, serum thyroxine, TRAb, thyroid ultrasound and orbital computed tomography. The authors used Ficoll-Paque density gradient centrifugation to separate PBMCs. The input was roughly 10 ml of fresh peripheral blood. The sample is drawn from a study of Graves' ophthalmopathy and Graves' hyperthyroidism. Study-wide background: Peripheral blood was gathered at the point of initial diagnosis, before any treatment started.

V was clipped by 1 base and J by 3 bases; unmatched bases: 3. In germline, CDR1 is SGHTS, CDR2 YDEGEE. This CDR3 has 14 residues. From RNA, the CDR3 regions of TCR beta chains were amplified and sequenced. The first-round RT-PCR employed HTBI primers together with the Qiagen OneStep RT-PCR kit. A multiplex PCR was then performed as the second round. TCRdb used MiXCR to reprocess the multiplex PCR reads, holding one entry per CDR3 protein. Counted here are approximately 500,000 distinct CDR3 sequences, approximately 14% occurring once; the ten biggest clones make up about a tenth. The chain employs TRBV5-8 and TRBJ1-1; 7 nucleotides match TRBD1. This TCR was recovered from a woman aged 25 to 39 with Graves' ophthalmopathy. Sequenced material: blood. CDR3 protein: CASSLQGGYTEAFF. Written as DNA, the CDR3 is TGTGCCAGCAGCTTGCAGGGGGGATACACTGAAGCTTTCTTT.